The T cell receptor beta chain described here comes from a study of Ad26.COV2.S vaccination and SARS-CoV-2 variants. Turning to the study itself: The donor belonged to the COV1001 Ad26.COV2.S trial arm. General study points: Similar non-spike TCR breadth was observed in recipients of vaccine and of placebo.

Germline V lookup: CDR1 LNHDA, CDR2 SQIVND (reference sequence). The CDR3 is made up of 12 amino acids. Trimming removed 1 base from V and 6 bases from J, with 3 bases in between. Sequenced by immunoSEQ multiplex PCR; TCRdb stores in-frame clones only, minus some. The table lists about 350,000 clones, 86% of them singletons. A note on this clone: The antigen is not known.

Treatment noted: about 20 received Ad26.COV2.S at low or high dose, single or two shots; about five received placebo; per-sample allocation not given. The samples were gathered on day 63 after the first injection of vaccine or placebo. Here the sequenced sample was peripheral blood, taken in a trial of Ad26.COV2.S vaccine versus placebo. V is TRBV19 and J is TRBJ2-2, with D unclear. The clonotype originates from a person between 18 and 65 years old who received the Ad26.COV2.S COVID-19 vaccine or a placebo. The CDR3 spells CASSIVPGELFF. The DNA for the CDR3 is TGTGCCAGTAGTATAGTCCCCGGGGAGCTGTTTTTT.